This TCR beta chain was observed in a study of early T cells in non-severe SARS-CoV-2 infection. Study at large: Sequencing used unsorted whole-blood bulk RNA, so chains lack pairing. Overall study findings and caveats: Anti-spike CD8 responses were favored by VDJdb matching, which missed private and CD4 specificities.

This CDR3 is built from 13 residues. The ends were cut back, 8 bases at V and 7 bases at J, with 15 bases in the middle. Of note for this clonotype: Antigen unknown.

Individual cDNA molecules were tagged with unique molecular identifiers, the study reported. TCRdb ran MiXCR on the 5' RACE reads and lists one entry per CDR3 protein. The top ten clones hold about 5.5% of a sample with more than 35,000 distinct CDR3 sequences, roughly 5.7% of them seen once. The sequence derives from an adult who was a healthcare worker with PCR-confirmed SARS-CoV-2 infection or an uninfected control (not recorded which). V usage is TRBV12-3 or TRBV12-4 and J usage is TRBJ2-1, with D unclear. The source material was whole blood. The CDR3 protein is CASANANQNEQFF. CDR3 nucleotide sequence: TGTGCCAGCGCCAATGCCAATCAGAATGAGCAGTTCTTC.